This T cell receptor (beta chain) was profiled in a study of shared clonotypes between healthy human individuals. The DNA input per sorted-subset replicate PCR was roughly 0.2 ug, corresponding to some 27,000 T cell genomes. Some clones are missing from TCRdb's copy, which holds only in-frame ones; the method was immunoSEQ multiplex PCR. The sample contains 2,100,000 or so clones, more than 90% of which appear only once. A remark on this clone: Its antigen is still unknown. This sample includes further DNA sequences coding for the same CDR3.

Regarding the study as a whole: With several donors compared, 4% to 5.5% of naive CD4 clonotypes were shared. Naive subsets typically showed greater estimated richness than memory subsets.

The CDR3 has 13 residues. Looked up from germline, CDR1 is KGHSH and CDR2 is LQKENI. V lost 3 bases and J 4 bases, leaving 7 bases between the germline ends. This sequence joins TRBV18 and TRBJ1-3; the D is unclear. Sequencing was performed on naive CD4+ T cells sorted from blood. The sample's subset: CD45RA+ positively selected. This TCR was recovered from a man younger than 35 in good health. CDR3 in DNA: TGTGCCAGCTCACCGACGGCAGGAAACACCATATATTTT. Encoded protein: CASSPTAGNTIYF.